This T cell receptor (beta chain) stems from a study of shared clonotypes between healthy human individuals. Germline V lookup: CDR1 SGHTA, CDR2 FQGNSA. V dropped 5 bases and J dropped 2; count of bases not matched to a gene: 6. The length of the CDR3 is 15 residues. Only in-frame clones appear in the TCRdb table, and some are missing; sequencing was by immunoSEQ multiplex PCR. There are about 1.5 million clones in the sample; roughly 96% occur only once, and roughly 1.1% lies in the top ten. Source material: naive CD4+ T cells sorted from blood. The subset is: CD45RA+ positively selected. The chain carries TRBV7-2 and TRBJ2-1, with 7 bases fitting TRBD2. This clonotype was obtained from a man aged 25-40 years in good health. The CDR3 region has the DNA TGTGCCAGCAGCCCGGGGAGGGGAACCTACAATGAGCAGTTCTTC. It codes for CASSPGRGTYNEQFF.